The 11 T cell receptor beta chains below all came from one sample that was sequenced in a study of control samples from healthy donors and cancer patients. TCRdb's table, derived via immunoSEQ multiplex PCR, lists solely in-frame clones and lacks some. The repertoire holds 150,000 to 200,000 clones, with around 90% as singletons. The sample comprised blood. The source is a woman aged 30 to 39 in good health.

As for this clone: One end of the junction does not line up with germline, which may come from a read error. The rearrangement joins TRBV28 to TRBJ1-2; TRBD1 matches 7 bases. The CDR3 is made up of 14 amino acids. Germline loops: CDR1 MDHEN, CDR2 SYDVKM. The CDR3 region is CATSSGTENYGYTF. The CDR3 DNA reads as TGTGCCACCAGTTCCGGGACAGAAAACTATGGCTACACCTTC.

This chain joins TRBV7-6 and TRBJ2-3; D gene ambiguous. The germline V gene encodes CDR1 SGHVS and CDR2 FNYEAQ. Trimming removed 7 bases from V and 4 bases from J, with 18 bases in between. This CDR3 is built from 15 residues. The CDR3 nucleotides are TGTGCCAGCACCCTTAGAGCAGAATCGCCAGATACGCAGTATTTT. Its translation is CASTLRAESPDTQYF.

The CDR3 DNA reads TGTGCCAGCAGTAAACCGGGTTACCGAAACACCATATATTTT. Amino acids: CASSKPGYRNTIYF. The chain employs TRBV28 and TRBJ1-3; no reliable D call. The germline gives CDR1 MDHEN, CDR2 SYDVKM. This CDR3 region has 14 residues. V lost 5 bases and J lost 5, with 13 bases in between.

V usage is TRBV6-4 and J usage is TRBJ2-1; 7 bases align to TRBD2. The CDR3 runs to 16 residues. The V and J ends lost 6 bases and 6 bases, in that order; junction bases with no gene match: 14. Germline V lookup: CDR1 MRHNA, CDR2 SNTAGT. CDR3 amino acids: CASSLTRGGGINEQFF. For the CDR3, the DNA is TGTGCCAGCAGCCTGACTCGTGGGGGAGGGATCAATGAGCAGTTCTTC.

This clone was seen once. V and J are TRBV5-1 and TRBJ1-1; the match to TRBD1 covers 10 bases. Looked up from germline, CDR1 is SGHRS and CDR2 is YFSETQ. V lost 3 bases and J lost 2; bases outside the gene matches: 10. This CDR3 spans 17 amino acids. CDR3 nucleotides: TGCGCCAGCAGCTGGGGGACAGGGGCCTTTTTCAACACTGAAGCTTTCTTT. Its protein is CASSWGTGAFFNTEAFF.

The chain joins TRBV7-9 to TRBJ2-3, with 8 bases identical to TRBD2. V lost 5 bases to trimming and J lost 4 bases; unmatched junction nucleotides: 20. The CDR3 is 19 residues long. Germline values: CDR1 SEHNR, CDR2 FQNEAQ (reference sequence). Here the CDR3 reads CASSPMGSGGLIGADTQYF. The CDR3 DNA is TGTGCCAGCAGCCCTATGGGGAGCGGGGGCCTTATCGGCGCAGATACGCAGTATTTT.

The chain is built from TRBV2 and TRBJ1-2, with D perhaps TRBD1 (5 bases). CDR3 size: 12 residues. Germline V lookup: CDR1 SNHLY, CDR2 FYNNEI. V was clipped by 8 bases and J by 5 bases, with 12 bases between them. The CDR3 loop is CASGKTEYGYTF. The DNA of the CDR3 is TGTGCCAGCGGAAAGACAGAATATGGCTACACCTTC.

The chain couples TRBV12-2 to TRBJ2-1; the table's D call TRBD1 went unverified against the DNA. TRBV12-2 is marked as a pseudogene. The CDR3 totals 16 residues. CDR3 in amino acids: CASRSRQERPYNEQFF. The CDR3 DNA follows: TGTGCAAGTCGCTCGAGACAGGAGAGACCGTACAATGAGCAGTTCTTC.

This sequence joins TRBV5-1 and TRBJ2-5, with a tentative D call TRBD1 (6 bases). The CDR3 runs 14 residues. The germline CDR1 and CDR2 sequences are SGHRS and YFSETQ. Trimming stripped 2 bases from V and 0 bases from J, with 8 bases between. This CDR3 is CASSLQGHQETQYF. CDR3 sequence (DNA): TGCGCCAGCAGCTTACAGGGCCACCAAGAGACCCAGTACTTC.

The V and J genes are TRBV5-1 and TRBJ2-5; D could derive from TRBD1 or TRBD2 (5 bases each). The V and J ends lost 0 bases and 7 bases respectively, with 13 bases between them. Germline CDR1 is SGHRS and CDR2 is YFSETQ. This CDR3 is 14 amino acids long. CDR3 bases: TGCGCCAGCAGCTTGGACGGCTTGAGGGGGACCCAGTACTTC. It specifies CASSLDGLRGTQYF.

The CDR3 protein is CSVEESEQYF. Here the CDR3 DNA reads TGCAGCGTTGAGGAGAGCGAGCAGTACTTC. The genes are TRBV29-1 and TRBJ2-7; no definite D call. From germline, CDR1 is SQVTM and CDR2 ANQGSEA. Trimming cost V 3 bases and J 6 bases, with 6 bases left between them. The CDR3 runs 10 residues.